The following is a TCR beta chain sequence with its context. The repertoire was sequenced with immunoSEQ multiplex PCR; TCRdb's copy has only in-frame clones and lacks some. The sample has around 370,000 clones, nearly 90% seen once. The sample comes from a study of blood T cell repertoires in COVID-19. Study summary: Acute and convalescent COVID-19 specimens originated in the United States, Italy and Spain.

This CDR3 is built from 11 residues. The V end was cut by 6 bases, the J end by 4 bases, with 7 bases between. In germline, CDR1 is MNHNY, CDR2 SVGAGI (reference sequence). The specimen sequenced was peripheral blood. The chain has TRBV6-6 and TRBJ2-7, with unresolved D. This clonotype originated in a man between 18 and 29 years old with active or convalescent COVID-19. CDR3 residues: CASSPKYEQYF. The CDR3 DNA reads TGTGCCAGCAGCCCAAAATACGAGCAGTACTTC.